A selection of T cell receptor beta chains follows, all from one sample in a study of T-cell reconstitution after alpha-beta-depleted transplantation in children. TCRdb fed the PCR reads into MiXCR, producing one record per CDR3 protein. Altogether a few hundred thousand distinct CDR3 sequences are present, roughly 15% being singletons, with the ten largest covering around 28%. Material: PBMCs, mostly from graft donor cells, obtained 360 days after TCRalphabeta/CD19-depleted stem cell transplant. The receptors stem from a boy under three years old who had a stem cell transplant for Wiskott-Aldrich syndrome, so the T cells may come from the graft donor. Each CDR3 is given with its conserved first and last residue. A D gene is named only where the DNA matches it firmly. The size field is filled for only some rows; it gives once, few, many or a size class.

CDR3 DNA: TGTGCCAGCAGCTTCTCGGGACTCTGTTGCGAGCAGTACTTC
CDR3 protein: CASSFSGLCCEQYF
D gene: NA
CDR3 length: 14
J gene: TRBJ2-7
V gene: TRBV7-2
clone size: few

CDR3 DNA: TGTGCCAGCAGTTCCCTGAGGGTGAGCAATCAGCCCCAGCATTTT
CDR3 protein: CASSSLRVSNQPQHF
D gene: NA
CDR3 length: 15
J gene: TRBJ1-5
V gene: TRBV12-3/TRBV12-4
clone size: many

CDR3 DNA: TGTGCCAGCAGTGCCTCGGACAGGGGAGGGACAAGTGGGCAGTTCTTC
CDR3 protein: CASSASDRGGTSGQFF
D gene: TRBD1
CDR3 length: 16
J gene: TRBJ2-1
V gene: TRBV2
clone size: many

CDR3 DNA: TGTGCCAGCAGTTTACTGGGATATCAGCCCCAGCATTTT
CDR3 protein: CASSLLGYQPQHF
D gene: NA
CDR3 length: 13
J gene: TRBJ1-5
V gene: TRBV12-3/TRBV12-4
clone size: many

CDR3 DNA: TGTGCCAGCAGGCGAACGCGAGGGAGGACAAACACCGGGGAGCTGTTTTTT
CDR3 protein: CASRRTRGRTNTGELFF
D gene: NA
CDR3 length: 17
J gene: TRBJ2-2
V gene: TRBV7-8
clone size: few

CDR3 DNA: TGTGCCACCAGCAAGCACCGGGACAGGGTACCCTACGAGCAGTACTTC
CDR3 protein: CATSKHRDRVPYEQYF
D gene: TRBD1
CDR3 length: 16
J gene: TRBJ2-7
V gene: TRBV15
clone size: NA

CDR3 DNA: TGCAGCGTAAAACAGGGCTCGGAGACCCAGTACTTC
CDR3 protein: CSVKQGSETQYF
D gene: NA
CDR3 length: 12
J gene: TRBJ2-5
V gene: TRBV29-1
clone size: NA

CDR3 DNA: TGTGCCAGCAGCCAAAAACTTCGATATACGCAGTATTTT
CDR3 protein: CASSQKLRYTQYF
D gene: NA
CDR3 length: 13
J gene: TRBJ2-3
V gene: TRBV14
clone size: many

CDR3 DNA: TGTGCCATCAGTAACAGTAGAAACCTGCAGCCCCAGCATTTT
CDR3 protein: CAISNSRNLQPQHF
D gene: NA
CDR3 length: 14
J gene: TRBJ1-5
V gene: TRBV10-3
clone size: many

CDR3 DNA: TGTGCCAGCAGCTTAAACAGGGCTAGCACAGATACGCAGTATTTT
CDR3 protein: CASSLNRASTDTQYF
D gene: NA
CDR3 length: 15
J gene: TRBJ2-3
V gene: TRBV13
clone size: few

CDR3 DNA: TGCAGCGTTGGGCCCGACAGGGAGGAGACCCAGTACTTC
CDR3 protein: CSVGPDREETQYF
D gene: TRBD1
CDR3 length: 13
J gene: TRBJ2-5
V gene: TRBV29-1
clone size: many

CDR3 DNA: TGCAGTGCTAGAGAGTCGGGGACAGGGGTTCTTCCCTACGAGCAGTACTTC
CDR3 protein: CSARESGTGVLPYEQYF
D gene: TRBD1
CDR3 length: 17
J gene: TRBJ2-7
V gene: TRBV20-1
clone size: few

CDR3 DNA: TGCGCCAGCAGCTTGGGGGTAGCGGGAGTTGCGGAGACCCAGTACTTC
CDR3 protein: CASSLGVAGVAETQYF
D gene: TRBD2
CDR3 length: 16
J gene: TRBJ2-5
V gene: TRBV5-1
clone size: NA

CDR3 DNA: TGTGCCAGCAGCTCCCGGGACAGGGGGCAGGATTACGAGCAGTACTTC
CDR3 protein: CASSSRDRGQDYEQYF
D gene: TRBD1
CDR3 length: 16
J gene: TRBJ2-7
V gene: TRBV7-6
clone size: NA

CDR3 DNA: TGTGCCAGCAGCTTAGCGCCGGGACTAGCGGGAGTAGCCTACAATGAGCAGTTCTTC
CDR3 protein: CASSLAPGLAGVAYNEQFF
D gene: TRBD2
CDR3 length: 19
J gene: TRBJ2-1
V gene: TRBV7-2
clone size: NA

CDR3 DNA: TGCAGTGCTAGAGGTCGGGAGGGCCGGAGCGAGCAGTACTTC
CDR3 protein: CSARGREGRSEQYF
D gene: TRBD2
CDR3 length: 14
J gene: TRBJ2-7
V gene: TRBV20-1
clone size: NA

CDR3 DNA: TGTGCCAGCAGGGGACCGGGACTAGCGTGGGAGACCCAGTACTTC
CDR3 protein: CASRGPGLAWETQYF
D gene: TRBD2
CDR3 length: 15
J gene: TRBJ2-5
V gene: TRBV12-3/TRBV12-4
clone size: few

CDR3 DNA: TGTGCCAGCAGTTACCGGGCTAGCGGGCTTTACACCGGGGAGCTGTTTTTT
CDR3 protein: CASSYRASGLYTGELFF
D gene: TRBD2
CDR3 length: 17
J gene: TRBJ2-2
V gene: TRBV6-5
clone size: few

CDR3 DNA: TGTGCCAGCAGCCAAACATGGGAGACTAGCGGGCAAGAGACCCAGTACTTC
CDR3 protein: CASSQTWETSGQETQYF
D gene: TRBD2
CDR3 length: 17
J gene: TRBJ2-5
V gene: TRBV7-9
clone size: NA

CDR3 DNA: TGTGCCAGCTCACCACTACCTGGGCCCCCGACCACAGATACGCAGTATTTT
CDR3 protein: CASSPLPGPPTTDTQYF
D gene: NA
CDR3 length: 17
J gene: TRBJ2-3
V gene: TRBV18
clone size: NA

CDR3 DNA: TGTGCCAGCAGCCCCCTAAAGGGGACTAGCCCCACAGATACGCAGTATTTT
CDR3 protein: CASSPLKGTSPTDTQYF
D gene: TRBD2
CDR3 length: 17
J gene: TRBJ2-3
V gene: TRBV7-9
clone size: few

CDR3 DNA: TGTGCCATCAATAGGGGAGGCACTGAAGCTTTCTTT
CDR3 protein: CAINRGGTEAFF
D gene: NA
CDR3 length: 12
J gene: TRBJ1-1
V gene: TRBV10-3
clone size: NA

CDR3 DNA: TGTGCCAGCAGCCAACTGGGACTTAACACCGGGGAGCTGTTTTTT
CDR3 protein: CASSQLGLNTGELFF
D gene: NA
CDR3 length: 15
J gene: TRBJ2-2
V gene: TRBV14
clone size: NA

CDR3 DNA: TGTGCCAGCAGTACGCGACAGGGCGCCGAGCAGTACTTC
CDR3 protein: CASSTRQGAEQYF
D gene: TRBD1
CDR3 length: 13
J gene: TRBJ2-7
V gene: TRBV12-3/TRBV12-4
clone size: few

CDR3 DNA: TGTGCCAGCAGCTCTCAGTGGGGTCGGGGCTCCTACGAGCAGTACTTC
CDR3 protein: CASSSQWGRGSYEQYF
D gene: NA
CDR3 length: 16
J gene: TRBJ2-7
V gene: TRBV3-1
clone size: few

CDR3 DNA: TGTGCCAGCAGTTACTTGGACAGGGACGAGCAGTACTTC
CDR3 protein: CASSYLDRDEQYF
D gene: TRBD1
CDR3 length: 13
J gene: TRBJ2-7
V gene: TRBV6-5
clone size: NA

CDR3 DNA: TGCAGTGCTTTAGCGCCTGGGAATGAGCAGTTCTTC
CDR3 protein: CSALAPGNEQFF
D gene: NA
CDR3 length: 12
J gene: TRBJ2-1
V gene: TRBV20-1
clone size: NA

CDR3 DNA: TGCGCCAGCAGCTTGGGACTTGGGGGACAGATCTACGAGCAGTACTTC
CDR3 protein: CASSLGLGGQIYEQYF
D gene: TRBD1
CDR3 length: 16
J gene: TRBJ2-7
V gene: TRBV5-1
clone size: few

CDR3 DNA: TGTGCCAGCAGCGACACTTTAGGTTGGGGAAGAGAGACCCAGTACTTC
CDR3 protein: CASSDTLGWGRETQYF
D gene: NA
CDR3 length: 16
J gene: TRBJ2-5
V gene: TRBV7-9
clone size: NA

CDR3 DNA: TGTGCCAGCAGCTTTCCCTGGGACAGAAGGGACATTCAGTACTTC
CDR3 protein: CASSFPWDRRDIQYF
D gene: TRBD1
CDR3 length: 15
J gene: TRBJ2-4
V gene: TRBV11-2
clone size: NA

CDR3 DNA: TGTGCCAGCAGCCTCAAGCTAGCGGGAGACCGCTACAATGAGCAGTTCTTC
CDR3 protein: CASSLKLAGDRYNEQFF
D gene: TRBD2
CDR3 length: 17
J gene: TRBJ2-1
V gene: TRBV7-2
clone size: few

CDR3 DNA: TGCGCCAGCAGCCAAGCCAATGGATTCAATCAGCCCCAGCATTTT
CDR3 protein: CASSQANGFNQPQHF
D gene: NA
CDR3 length: 15
J gene: TRBJ1-5
V gene: TRBV4-1
clone size: few

CDR3 DNA: TGTGCCAGCAGTTTAGCGCTACCCTTCGGGAACACCGGGGAGCTGTTTTTT
CDR3 protein: CASSLALPFGNTGELFF
D gene: NA
CDR3 length: 17
J gene: TRBJ2-2
V gene: TRBV12-3/TRBV12-4
clone size: NA

CDR3 DNA: TGTGCCATCAGTGAGTCGTACAGCGGTGAGCAGTTCTTC
CDR3 protein: CAISESYSGEQFF
D gene: NA
CDR3 length: 13
J gene: TRBJ2-1
V gene: TRBV10-3
clone size: few

CDR3 DNA: TGTGCCTGTTTGAGCTCTGGGGCCAACGTCCTGACTTTC
CDR3 protein: CACLSSGANVLTF
D gene: NA
CDR3 length: 13
J gene: TRBJ2-6
V gene: TRBV30
clone size: NA

CDR3 DNA: TGCGCCAGCAGCTTGGACTACGACAGAAATCAGCCCCAGCATTTT
CDR3 protein: CASSLDYDRNQPQHF
D gene: NA
CDR3 length: 15
J gene: TRBJ1-5
V gene: TRBV5-1
clone size: NA

CDR3 DNA: TGTGCCAGCAGCCTTGTCCTTCGCTACGAGCAGTACTTC
CDR3 protein: CASSLVLRYEQYF
D gene: NA
CDR3 length: 13
J gene: TRBJ2-7
V gene: TRBV28
clone size: few

CDR3 DNA: TGTGCCAGCAGCTTGGGACAGCCCCCCTCTAACTATGGCTACACCTTC
CDR3 protein: CASSLGQPPSNYGYTF
D gene: NA
CDR3 length: 16
J gene: TRBJ1-2
V gene: TRBV5-6
clone size: few

CDR3 DNA: TGTGCCAGCTCACCTCTGGGACAGGGAGTTTCTACGCAGTATTTT
CDR3 protein: CASSPLGQGVSTQYF
D gene: TRBD1
CDR3 length: 15
J gene: TRBJ2-3
V gene: TRBV18
clone size: few

CDR3 DNA: TGTGCCAGCAGTTTGAACAGCGGGAGGGCAGATACGCAGTATTTT
CDR3 protein: CASSLNSGRADTQYF
D gene: TRBD2
CDR3 length: 15
J gene: TRBJ2-3
V gene: TRBV12-3/TRBV12-4
clone size: NA

CDR3 DNA: TGTGCCAGCAGCTTAGCGCGGCAGGTGTCGCAGTATTTT
CDR3 protein: CASSLARQVSQYF
D gene: NA
CDR3 length: 13
J gene: TRBJ2-3
V gene: TRBV7-9
clone size: NA

CDR3 DNA: TGTGCCAGCAGCCGAGGGCTAGCGGGAAAGACCCAGTACTTC
CDR3 protein: CASSRGLAGKTQYF
D gene: TRBD2
CDR3 length: 14
J gene: TRBJ2-5
V gene: TRBV7-2
clone size: NA

CDR3 DNA: TGTGCCACCGGACAGGGGTCCAGCACTGAAGCTTTCTTT
CDR3 protein: CATGQGSSTEAFF
D gene: TRBD1
CDR3 length: 13
J gene: TRBJ1-1
V gene: TRBV10-3
clone size: many

CDR3 DNA: TGTGCCACCGGGACAGGGGGGTACACTGACAATGAGCAGTTCTTC
CDR3 protein: CATGTGGYTDNEQFF
D gene: TRBD1
CDR3 length: 15
J gene: TRBJ2-1
V gene: TRBV24-1
clone size: few

CDR3 DNA: TGTGCCACCAGCAGAGATCTAGGGACAGGAAGGGGCTACACCTTC
CDR3 protein: CATSRDLGTGRGYTF
D gene: TRBD1
CDR3 length: 15
J gene: TRBJ1-2
V gene: TRBV15
clone size: NA

CDR3 DNA: TGCGGTTTCCGGGCAGTCTACAATGAGCAGTTCTTC
CDR3 protein: CGFRAVYNEQFF
D gene: NA
CDR3 length: 12
J gene: TRBJ2-1
V gene: TRBV20-1
clone size: few

CDR3 DNA: TGTGCCAGCAGTTTTTGGGGGTGGGATCAGCCCCAGCATTTT
CDR3 protein: CASSFWGWDQPQHF
D gene: NA
CDR3 length: 14
J gene: TRBJ1-5
V gene: TRBV12-3/TRBV12-4
clone size: many

CDR3 DNA: TGTGCCAGTCGGACTAGCGGGGATGGTGAGCAGTTCTTC
CDR3 protein: CASRTSGDGEQFF
D gene: TRBD2
CDR3 length: 13
J gene: TRBJ2-1
V gene: TRBV12-3/TRBV12-4
clone size: few

CDR3 DNA: TGCAGTGCTAGTTACAGGGCCCCTCGCACAGATACGCAGTATTTT
CDR3 protein: CSASYRAPRTDTQYF
D gene: NA
CDR3 length: 15
J gene: TRBJ2-3
V gene: TRBV20-1
clone size: NA

CDR3 DNA: TGTGCCAGCAGTCCCGGCCGGAGCGGGAGAGGGTCCTACGAGCAGTACTTC
CDR3 protein: CASSPGRSGRGSYEQYF
D gene: TRBD2
CDR3 length: 17
J gene: TRBJ2-7
V gene: TRBV27
clone size: few

CDR3 DNA: TGTGCCAGCAGCCCCCGAGGGAGAACTGGGGCCAACGTCCTGACTTTC
CDR3 protein: CASSPRGRTGANVLTF
D gene: NA
CDR3 length: 16
J gene: TRBJ2-6
V gene: TRBV12-3/TRBV12-4
clone size: NA

CDR3 DNA: TGTGCCAGCAGCAGACTAGCGGGAAGGACCGGGGAGCTGTTTTTT
CDR3 protein: CASSRLAGRTGELFF
D gene: TRBD2
CDR3 length: 15
J gene: TRBJ2-2
V gene: TRBV7-2
clone size: few

CDR3 DNA: TGTACCAGCAGTTTACGTCGGCTAGCTTCAACGGGCGGAAGTGAGCAGTTCTTC
CDR3 protein: CTSSLRRLASTGGSEQFF
D gene: NA
CDR3 length: 18
J gene: TRBJ2-1
V gene: TRBV12-3/TRBV12-4
clone size: NA

CDR3 DNA: TGTGCCAGCAGGCGGACCACCGGGGAGCTGTTTTTT
CDR3 protein: CASRRTTGELFF
D gene: NA
CDR3 length: 12
J gene: TRBJ2-2
V gene: TRBV7-2
clone size: NA

CDR3 DNA: TGTGCCAGCAGCTTGACTAGCGGGGGCCTCGAGCAGTACTTC
CDR3 protein: CASSLTSGGLEQYF
D gene: TRBD2
CDR3 length: 14
J gene: TRBJ2-7
V gene: TRBV7-9
clone size: NA